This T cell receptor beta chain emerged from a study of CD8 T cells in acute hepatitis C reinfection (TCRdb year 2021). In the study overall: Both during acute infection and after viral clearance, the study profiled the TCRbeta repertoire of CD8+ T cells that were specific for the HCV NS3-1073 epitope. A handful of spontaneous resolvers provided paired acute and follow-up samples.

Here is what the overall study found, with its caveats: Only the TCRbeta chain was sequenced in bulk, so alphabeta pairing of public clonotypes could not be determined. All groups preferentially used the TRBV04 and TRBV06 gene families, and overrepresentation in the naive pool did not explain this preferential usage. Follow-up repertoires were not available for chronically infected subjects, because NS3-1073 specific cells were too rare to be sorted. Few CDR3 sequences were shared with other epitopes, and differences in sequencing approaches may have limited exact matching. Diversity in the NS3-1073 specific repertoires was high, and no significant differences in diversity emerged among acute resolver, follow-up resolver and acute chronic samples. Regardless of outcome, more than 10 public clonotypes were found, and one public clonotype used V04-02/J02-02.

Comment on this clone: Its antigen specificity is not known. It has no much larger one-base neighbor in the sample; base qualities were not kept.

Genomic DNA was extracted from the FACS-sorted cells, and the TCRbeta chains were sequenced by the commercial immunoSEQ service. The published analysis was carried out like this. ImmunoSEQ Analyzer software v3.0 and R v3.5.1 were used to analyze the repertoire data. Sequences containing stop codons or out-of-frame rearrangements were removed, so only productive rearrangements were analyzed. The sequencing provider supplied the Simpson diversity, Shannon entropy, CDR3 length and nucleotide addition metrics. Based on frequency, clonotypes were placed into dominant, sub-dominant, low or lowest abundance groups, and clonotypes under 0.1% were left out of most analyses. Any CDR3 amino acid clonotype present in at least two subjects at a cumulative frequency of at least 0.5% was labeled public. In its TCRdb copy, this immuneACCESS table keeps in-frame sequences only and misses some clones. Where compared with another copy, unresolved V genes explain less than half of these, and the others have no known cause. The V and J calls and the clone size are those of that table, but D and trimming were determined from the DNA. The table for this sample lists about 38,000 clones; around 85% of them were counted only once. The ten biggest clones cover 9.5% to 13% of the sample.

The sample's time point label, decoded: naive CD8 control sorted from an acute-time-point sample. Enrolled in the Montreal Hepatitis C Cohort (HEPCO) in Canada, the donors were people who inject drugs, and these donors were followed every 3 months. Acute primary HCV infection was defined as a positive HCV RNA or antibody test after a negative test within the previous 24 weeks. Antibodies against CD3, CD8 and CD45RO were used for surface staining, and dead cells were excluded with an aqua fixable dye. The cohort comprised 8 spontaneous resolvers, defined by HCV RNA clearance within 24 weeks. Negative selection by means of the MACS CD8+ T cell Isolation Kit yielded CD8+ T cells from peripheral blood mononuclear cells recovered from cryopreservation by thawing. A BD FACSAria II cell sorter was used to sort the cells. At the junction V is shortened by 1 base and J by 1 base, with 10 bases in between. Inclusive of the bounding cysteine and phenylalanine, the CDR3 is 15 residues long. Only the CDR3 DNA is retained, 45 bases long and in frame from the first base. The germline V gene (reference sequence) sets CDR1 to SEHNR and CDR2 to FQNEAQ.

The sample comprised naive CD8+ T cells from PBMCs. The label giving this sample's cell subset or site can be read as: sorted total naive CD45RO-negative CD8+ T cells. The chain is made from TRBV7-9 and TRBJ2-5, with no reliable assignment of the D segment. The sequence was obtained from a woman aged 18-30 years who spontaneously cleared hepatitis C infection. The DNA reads TGTGCCAGCAGCTTAGTCGGCGGAAGCCAAGAGACCCAGTACTTC. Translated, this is CASSLVGGSQETQYF. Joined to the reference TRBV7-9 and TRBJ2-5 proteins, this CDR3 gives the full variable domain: DTGVSQNPRHKITKRGQNVTFRCDPISEHNRLYWYRQTLGQGPEFLTYFQNEAQLEKSRLLSDRFSAERPKGSFSTLEIQRTEQGDSAMYLCASSLVGGSQETQYFGPGTRLLVL.